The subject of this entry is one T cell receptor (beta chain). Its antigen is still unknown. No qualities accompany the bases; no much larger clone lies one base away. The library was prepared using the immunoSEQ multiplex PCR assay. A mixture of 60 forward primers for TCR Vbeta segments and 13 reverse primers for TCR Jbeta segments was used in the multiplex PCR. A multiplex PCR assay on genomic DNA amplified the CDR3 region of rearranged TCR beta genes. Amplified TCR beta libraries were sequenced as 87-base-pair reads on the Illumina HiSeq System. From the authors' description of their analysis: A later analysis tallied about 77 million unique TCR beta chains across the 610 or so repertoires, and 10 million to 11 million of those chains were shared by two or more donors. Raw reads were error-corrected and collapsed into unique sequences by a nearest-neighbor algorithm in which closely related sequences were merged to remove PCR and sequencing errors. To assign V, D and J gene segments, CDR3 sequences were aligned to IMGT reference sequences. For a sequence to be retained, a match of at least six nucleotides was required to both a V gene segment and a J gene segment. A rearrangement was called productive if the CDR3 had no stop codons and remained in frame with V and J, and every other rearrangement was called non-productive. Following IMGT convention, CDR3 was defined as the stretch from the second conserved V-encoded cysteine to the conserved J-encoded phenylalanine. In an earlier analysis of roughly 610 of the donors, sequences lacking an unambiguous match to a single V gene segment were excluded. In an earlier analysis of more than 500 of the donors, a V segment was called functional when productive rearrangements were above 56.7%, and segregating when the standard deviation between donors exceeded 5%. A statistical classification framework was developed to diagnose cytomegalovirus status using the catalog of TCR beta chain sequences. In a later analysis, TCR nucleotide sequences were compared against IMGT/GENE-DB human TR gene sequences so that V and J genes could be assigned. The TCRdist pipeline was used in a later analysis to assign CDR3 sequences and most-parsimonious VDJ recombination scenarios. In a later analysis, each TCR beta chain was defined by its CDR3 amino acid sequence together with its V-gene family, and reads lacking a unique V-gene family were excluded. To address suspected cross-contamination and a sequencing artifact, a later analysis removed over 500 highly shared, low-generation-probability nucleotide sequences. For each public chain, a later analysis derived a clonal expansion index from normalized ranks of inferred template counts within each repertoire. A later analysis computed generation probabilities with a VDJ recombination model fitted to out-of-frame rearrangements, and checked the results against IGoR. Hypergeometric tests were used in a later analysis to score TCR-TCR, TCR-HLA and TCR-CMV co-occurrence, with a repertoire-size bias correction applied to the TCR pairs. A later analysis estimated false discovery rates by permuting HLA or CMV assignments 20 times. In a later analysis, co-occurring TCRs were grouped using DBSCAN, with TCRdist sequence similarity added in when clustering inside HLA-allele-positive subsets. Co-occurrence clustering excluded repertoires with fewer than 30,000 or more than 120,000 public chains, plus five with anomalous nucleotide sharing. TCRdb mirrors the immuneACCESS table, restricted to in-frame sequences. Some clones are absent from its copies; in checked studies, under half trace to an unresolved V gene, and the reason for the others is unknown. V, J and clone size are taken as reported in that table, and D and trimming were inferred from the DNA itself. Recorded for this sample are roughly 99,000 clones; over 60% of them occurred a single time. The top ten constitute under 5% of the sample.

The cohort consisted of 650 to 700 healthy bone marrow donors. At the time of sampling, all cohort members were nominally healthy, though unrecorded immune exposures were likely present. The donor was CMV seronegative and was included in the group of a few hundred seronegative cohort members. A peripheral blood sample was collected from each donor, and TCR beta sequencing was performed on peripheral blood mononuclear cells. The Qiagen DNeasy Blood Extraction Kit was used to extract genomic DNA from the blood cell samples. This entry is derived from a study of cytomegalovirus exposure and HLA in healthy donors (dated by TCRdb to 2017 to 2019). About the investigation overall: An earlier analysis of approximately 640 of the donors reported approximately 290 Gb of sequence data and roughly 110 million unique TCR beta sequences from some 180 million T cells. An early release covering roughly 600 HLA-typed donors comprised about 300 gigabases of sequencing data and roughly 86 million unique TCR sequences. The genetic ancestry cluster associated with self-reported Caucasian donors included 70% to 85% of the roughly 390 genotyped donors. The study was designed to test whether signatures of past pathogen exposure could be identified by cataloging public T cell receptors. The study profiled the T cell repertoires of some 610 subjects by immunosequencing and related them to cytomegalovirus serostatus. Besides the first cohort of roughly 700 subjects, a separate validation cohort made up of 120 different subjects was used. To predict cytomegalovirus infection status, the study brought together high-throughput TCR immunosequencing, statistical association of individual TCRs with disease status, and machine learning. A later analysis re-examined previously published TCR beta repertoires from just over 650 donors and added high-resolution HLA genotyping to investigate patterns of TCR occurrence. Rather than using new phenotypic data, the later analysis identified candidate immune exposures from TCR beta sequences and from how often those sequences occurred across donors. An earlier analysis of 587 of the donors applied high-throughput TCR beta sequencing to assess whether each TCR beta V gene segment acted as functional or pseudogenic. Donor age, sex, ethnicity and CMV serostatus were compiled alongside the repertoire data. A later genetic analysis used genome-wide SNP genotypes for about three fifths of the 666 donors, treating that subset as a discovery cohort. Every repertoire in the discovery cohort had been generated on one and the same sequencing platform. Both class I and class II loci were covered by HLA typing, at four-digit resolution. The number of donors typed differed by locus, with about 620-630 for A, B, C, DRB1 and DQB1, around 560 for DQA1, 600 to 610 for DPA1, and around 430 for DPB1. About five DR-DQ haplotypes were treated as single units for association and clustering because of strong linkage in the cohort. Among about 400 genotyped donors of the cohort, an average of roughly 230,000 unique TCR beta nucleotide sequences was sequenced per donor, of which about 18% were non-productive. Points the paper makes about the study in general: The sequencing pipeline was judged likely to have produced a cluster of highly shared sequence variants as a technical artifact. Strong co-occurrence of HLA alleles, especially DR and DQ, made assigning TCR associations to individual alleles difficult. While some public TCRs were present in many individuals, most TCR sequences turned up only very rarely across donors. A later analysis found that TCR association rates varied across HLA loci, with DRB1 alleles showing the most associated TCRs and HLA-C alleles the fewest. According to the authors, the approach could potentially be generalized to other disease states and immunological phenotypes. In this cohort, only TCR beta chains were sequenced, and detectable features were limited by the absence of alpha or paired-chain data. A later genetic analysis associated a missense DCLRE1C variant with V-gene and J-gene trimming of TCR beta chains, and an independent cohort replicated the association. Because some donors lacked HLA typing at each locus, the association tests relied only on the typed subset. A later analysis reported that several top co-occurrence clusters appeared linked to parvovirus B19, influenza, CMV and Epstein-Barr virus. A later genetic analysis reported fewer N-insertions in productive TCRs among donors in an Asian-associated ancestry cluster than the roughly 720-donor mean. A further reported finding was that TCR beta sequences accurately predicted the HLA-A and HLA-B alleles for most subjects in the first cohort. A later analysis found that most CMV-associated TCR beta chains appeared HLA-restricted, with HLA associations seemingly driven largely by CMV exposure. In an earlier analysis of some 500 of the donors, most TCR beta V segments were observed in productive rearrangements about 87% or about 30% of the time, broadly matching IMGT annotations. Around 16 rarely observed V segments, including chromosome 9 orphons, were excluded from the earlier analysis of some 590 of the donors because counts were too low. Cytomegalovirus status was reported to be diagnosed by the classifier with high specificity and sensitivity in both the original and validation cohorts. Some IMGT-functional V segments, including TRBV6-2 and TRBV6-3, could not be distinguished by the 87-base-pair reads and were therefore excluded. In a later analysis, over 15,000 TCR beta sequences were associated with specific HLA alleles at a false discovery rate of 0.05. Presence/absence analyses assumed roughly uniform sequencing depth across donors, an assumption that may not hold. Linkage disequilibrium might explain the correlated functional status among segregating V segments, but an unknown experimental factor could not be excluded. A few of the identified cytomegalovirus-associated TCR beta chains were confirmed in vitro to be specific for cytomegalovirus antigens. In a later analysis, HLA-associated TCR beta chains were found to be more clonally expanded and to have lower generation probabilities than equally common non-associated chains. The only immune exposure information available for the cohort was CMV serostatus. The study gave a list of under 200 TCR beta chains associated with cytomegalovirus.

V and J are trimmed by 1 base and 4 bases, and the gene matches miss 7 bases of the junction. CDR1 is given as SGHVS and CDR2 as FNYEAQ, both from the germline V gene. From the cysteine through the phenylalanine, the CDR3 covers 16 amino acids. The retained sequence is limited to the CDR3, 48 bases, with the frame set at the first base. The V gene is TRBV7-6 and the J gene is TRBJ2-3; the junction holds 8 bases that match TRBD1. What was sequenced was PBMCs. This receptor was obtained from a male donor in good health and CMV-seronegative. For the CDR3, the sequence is CASSLVLRGRADTQYF. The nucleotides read TGTGCCAGCAGCTTAGTGCTCAGGGGGCGGGCAGATACGCAGTATTTT.